A single sample gave rise to the 11 T cell receptor beta chains below, sequenced in a study of breast tumors, draining lymph nodes, adjacent tissues. TCRdb re-derived calls from the multiplex PCR reads in MiXCR, one entry per CDR3 protein. Here the sample spans approximately 210,000 distinct CDR3 sequences, about 34% being singletons. Axillary draining lymph nodes of breast cancer patients supplied the node samples. What was sequenced was axillary lymph node tissue. The receptors stem from a female donor with breast cancer. Some clones in this sample may be carry-over from other donors' samples.

This chain uses TRBV4-2 with TRBJ2-5; D possibly corresponds to TRBD1 (5 bases). This CDR3 comprises 13 residues. CDR1 is LGHNA and CDR2 is YNFKEQ in the germline V gene. Trimming cost V 3 bases and J 5 bases, with 10 bases left between them. CDR3 residues: CASSHRAGETQYF. CDR3 bases: TGTGCCAGCAGCCACCGCGCAGGGGAGACCCAGTACTTC.

This clonotype has ten or more counts. V usage is TRBV30 and J usage is TRBJ2-7, with 9 bases that match TRBD1. This CDR3 comprises 13 residues. Germline V gene sequence: CDR1 GTSNPN, CDR2 SVGIG (reference sequence). J was trimmed by 0 bases and V by 5 bases; bases with no gene match: 2. CDR3 bases: TGTGCCTGGTGGGACAGGGCCTCCTACGAGCAGTACTTC. Amino acid sequence: CAWWDRASYEQYF.

This clonotype was recorded many times. The chain recombines TRBV5-5 with TRBJ2-7; TRBD2 matches 8 bases. There are 16 residues in the CDR3. Germline CDR1 and CDR2: SGHKS and YYEKEE (reference sequence). Trimming at V came to 4 bases and at J to 7 bases, leaving 16 bases not matched to a gene. Here the CDR3 reads CASSLSGLAGSVEQYF. The CDR3 DNA reads TGTGCCAGCAGCCTTTCGGGGCTAGCGGGTTCGGTTGAGCAGTACTTC.

The chain couples TRBV3-1 to TRBJ1-4; D possibly corresponds to TRBD1 (5 bases). The V and J ends lost 4 bases and 10 bases respectively, with 16 bases between them. This CDR3 contains 14 residues. Per the germline V gene, CDR1 is LGHDT and CDR2 is YNNKEL (reference sequence). The CDR3 spells CASSLGLAGGKLFF. Here the CDR3 DNA reads TGTGCCAGCAGCCTGGGACTAGCGGGAGGAAAACTGTTTTTT.

V is TRBV11-3 and J is TRBJ2-7, with D tentatively TRBD1 (6 bases). The germline V gene has CDR1 SGHNT and CDR2 YENEEA. Deletions cut 3 bases from V and 5 bases from J, with 14 bases between. CDR3 length: 14 residues. Here the CDR3 reads CASSFLQGTDEQYF. Here the CDR3 DNA reads TGTGCCAGCAGCTTTTTACAGGGAACAGACGAGCAGTACTTC.

The V gene is TRBV7-9, the J gene TRBJ2-1; D might be TRBD1 or TRBD2, each matching 5 bases. The CDR3 loop spans 13 amino acids. CDR1 is SEHNR, CDR2 FQNEAQ, per germline (reference sequence). The V end was cut by 6 bases, the J end by 5 bases, with 11 bases between. CDR3 loop: CASRRGLDNEQFF. The DNA for the CDR3 is TGTGCCAGCAGGAGGGGTCTAGACAATGAGCAGTTCTTC.

This sequence joins TRBV2 and TRBJ2-1; TRBD2 agrees at 7 bases. V shed 2 bases, J shed 2 bases, and the junction held 6 bases outside the gene matches. Germline CDR1 reads SNHLY; CDR2 reads FYNNEI. The CDR3 consists of 16 residues. The CDR3 sequence: CASSERLAVPYNEQFF. CDR3 DNA sequence: TGTGCCAGCAGTGAAAGGCTAGCGGTCCCCTACAATGAGCAGTTCTTC.

This clonotype appeared many times. V gene TRBV12-5 combines with J gene TRBJ2-2; maybe TRBD1 (5 bases). Trimming removed 0 bases at V and 1 base at J, with 9 bases between. Germline lookup yields CDR1 LGHNT and CDR2 FRNRAP. The CDR3 runs to 16 residues. The CDR3 coding sequence is TGTGCTAGTGGTTTGGTACTGGACAAGAACACCGGGGAGCTGTTTTTT. It encodes CASGLVLDKNTGELFF.

This chain joins TRBV6-5 and TRBJ2-1; D possibly corresponds to TRBD2 (5 bases). Germline CDR1 reads MNHEY; CDR2 reads SVGAGI. The V end was cut by 5 bases, the J end by 8 bases, with 16 bases between. The length of the CDR3 is 14 residues. CDR3 nucleotides: TGTGCCAGCAGTCATGGTGGGAGTCTGGATGAGCAGTTCTTC. Translation gives CASSHGGSLDEQFF.

This clonotype was counted at least ten times. This chain uses TRBV19 with TRBJ1-2; the D gene is possibly TRBD1 (5 bases). V lost 1 base and J 7 bases, leaving 13 bases between the germline ends. This CDR3 has 14 residues. The V gene's germline CDR1 is LNHDA and CDR2 SQIVND (reference sequence). The CDR3 region has the DNA TGTGCCAGTAGTATAGGGGGCCCGATTAGTGGCTACACCTTC. Translated: CASSIGGPISGYTF.

This clonotype was counted a few times. J is TRBJ2-2 and V is TRBV5-5, with D possibly being TRBD1 or TRBD2 (5 bases each). The CDR3 totals 16 residues. The V gene lost 0 bases and the J gene lost 4 bases, with 13 bases spanning the gap. CDR1 and CDR2 from the germline V gene are SGHKS and YYEKEE (reference sequence). In DNA, the CDR3 is TGTGCCAGCAGCTTGGAGGCTGGGGGAGTCACCGGGGAGCTGTTTTTT. It translates to CASSLEAGGVTGELFF.